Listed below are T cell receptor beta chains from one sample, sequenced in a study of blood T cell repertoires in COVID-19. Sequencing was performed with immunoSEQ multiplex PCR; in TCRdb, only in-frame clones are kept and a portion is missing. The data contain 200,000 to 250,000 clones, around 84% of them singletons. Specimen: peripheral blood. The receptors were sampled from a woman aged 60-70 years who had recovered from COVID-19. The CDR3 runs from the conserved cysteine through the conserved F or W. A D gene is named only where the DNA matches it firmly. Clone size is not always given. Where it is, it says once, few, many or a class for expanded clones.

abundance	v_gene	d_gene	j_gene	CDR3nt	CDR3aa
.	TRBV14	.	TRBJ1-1	TGTGCCAGCAGCCAAGTCAGGAACACTGAAGCTTTCTTT	CASSQVRNTEAFF
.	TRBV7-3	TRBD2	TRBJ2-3	TGTGCCAGCAGCTTTCGCACCGGGACTAGCGGGGTCTCCACAGATACGCAGTATTTT	CASSFRTGTSGVSTDTQYF
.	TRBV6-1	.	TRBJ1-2	TGTGCCAGCAGTGAAAGGAGGGACTATGCCCTTGGCTACACCTTC	CASSERRDYALGYTF
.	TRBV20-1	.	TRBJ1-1	TGCAGTGCTAGGGGGGGAGCTTTCTTT	CSARGGAFF
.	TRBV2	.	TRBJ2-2	TGTGCCAGCAGTGAACGCGTCCTCACCGGGGAGCTGTTTTTT	CASSERVLTGELFF
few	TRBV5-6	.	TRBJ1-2	TGTGCCAGCAGCGCGGGGGTCTATGGCTACACCTTC	CASSAGVYGYTF
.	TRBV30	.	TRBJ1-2	TGTGCCTGGGGAACCATCCTGGGGGCCAACACCTTC	CAWGTILGANTF
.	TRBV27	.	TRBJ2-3	TGTGCCAGCAGTTTGAGGACAACTAGCACAGATACGCAGTATTTT	CASSLRTTSTDTQYF
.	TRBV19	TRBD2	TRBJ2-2	TGTGCCAGTAGTAGGGGGGAGGGCGGGGAGCTGTTTTTT	CASSRGEGGELFF
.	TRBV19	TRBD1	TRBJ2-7	TGTGCCAGTAGCCCATATGGTGACAGGGGTGCCTACGAGCAGTACTTC	CASSPYGDRGAYEQYF
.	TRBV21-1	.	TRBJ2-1	TGTGCCAGCAGCAATTTTTCCGGGGTTGACAATGAGCAGTTCTTC	CASSNFSGVDNEQFF
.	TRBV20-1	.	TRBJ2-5	TGCAGTGCTAGAGATCTTGAGACCCAGTACTTC	CSARDLETQYF
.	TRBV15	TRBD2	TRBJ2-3	TGTGCCACCAGCAGAGGAAGTGAGCGGGGACGTTCAGATACGCAGTATTTT	CATSRGSERGRSDTQYF
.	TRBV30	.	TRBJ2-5	TGTGCCTGGACGTGGCGAGCGGGCTTCAAAGAGACCCAGTACTTC	CAWTWRAGFKETQYF
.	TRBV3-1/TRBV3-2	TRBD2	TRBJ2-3	TGTGCCAGCAGCCAAGCTAGCGGGGGAGGAGATACGCAGTATTTT	CASSQASGGGDTQYF
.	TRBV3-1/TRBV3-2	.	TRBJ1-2	TGTGCCAGCAGCCAAGACTGGAGGGGCTACACCTTC	CASSQDWRGYTF
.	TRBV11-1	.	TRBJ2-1	TGTGCCAGCAGCCCCCGGGGGTATGAGCAGTTCTTC	CASSPRGYEQFF
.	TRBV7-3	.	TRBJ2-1	TGTGCCAGCGGTGCCAGCTCCTACAATGAGCAGTTCTTC	CASGASSYNEQFF
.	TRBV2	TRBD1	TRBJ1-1	TGTGCCAGCGACAGGGTTCCCACTGAAGCTTTCTTT	CASDRVPTEAFF
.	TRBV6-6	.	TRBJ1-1	TGTGCCAGCAGTTACGGAGGACTCCTAAACACTGAAGCTTTCTTT	CASSYGGLLNTEAFF
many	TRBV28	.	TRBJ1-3	TGTGCCAGCAGCCACAGGTTTACTGGAAACACCATATATTTT	CASSHRFTGNTIYF
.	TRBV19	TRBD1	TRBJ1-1	TGTGCCAGTAGGGTGGGACAGGGGTTAATGAACACTGAAGCTTTCTTT	CASRVGQGLMNTEAFF
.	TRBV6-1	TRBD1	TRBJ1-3	TGTGCCAGCAGTGGAAGGACAGGGGAGTTTGGAAACACCATATATTTT	CASSGRTGEFGNTIYF
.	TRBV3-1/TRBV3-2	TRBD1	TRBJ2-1	TGTGCCAGCAGCCGAGACAGGGGCTCCTACAATGAGCAGTTCTTC	CASSRDRGSYNEQFF
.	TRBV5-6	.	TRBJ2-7	TGTGCCAGCAGCTTGCTAGCCGCCTACGAGCAGTACTTC	CASSLLAAYEQYF
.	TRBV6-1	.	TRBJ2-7	TGTGCCAGCAGTGAAGGTCTGCTTAGCTCCTACGAGCAGTACTTC	CASSEGLLSSYEQYF
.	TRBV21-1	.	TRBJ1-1	TGTGCCAGCAGCAATGGTGGGAAATACCGGGAAAACACTGAAGCTTTCTTT	CASSNGGKYRENTEAFF
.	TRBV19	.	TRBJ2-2	TGTGCCAGTAGTATACGGGGAACCGGGGAGCTGTTTTTT	CASSIRGTGELFF
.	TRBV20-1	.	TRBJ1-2	TGCAGTGTCGAGACAGTTTATGGCTACACCTTC	CSVETVYGYTF
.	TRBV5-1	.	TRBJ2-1	TGCGCCAGCAGTTCACAGGGATATTTCTACAATGAGCAGTTCTTC	CASSSQGYFYNEQFF
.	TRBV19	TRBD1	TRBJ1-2	TGTGCCAGTAGTACGACAGGGTTGGGCTATGGCTACACCTTC	CASSTTGLGYGYTF
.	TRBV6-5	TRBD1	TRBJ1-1	TGTGCCACCCGAATCCCGACAGGGGGCGGGACTGAAGCTTTCTTT	CATRIPTGGGTEAFF
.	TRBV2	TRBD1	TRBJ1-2	TGTGCCAGCAGCGTTACAGGGGTCGTAGGCTACACCTTC	CASSVTGVVGYTF
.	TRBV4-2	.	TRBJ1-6	TGTGCCAGCAGCCAAGACTCAGATTCACCCCTCCACTTT	CASSQDSDSPLHF
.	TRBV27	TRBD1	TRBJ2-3	TGTGCCAGCAGTTCAAGACAGGGGGTTAGTACAGATACGCAGTATTTT	CASSSRQGVSTDTQYF
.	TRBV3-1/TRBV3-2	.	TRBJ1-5	TGTGCCAGCAGCCAAGGGTCAGTCCGAATGAGCAATCAGCCCCAGCATTTT	CASSQGSVRMSNQPQHF
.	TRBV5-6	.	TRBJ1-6	TGTGCCAGCAGCCCGGATTCGGGGTATAATTCACCCCTCCACTTT	CASSPDSGYNSPLHF
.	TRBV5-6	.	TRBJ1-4	TGTGCCAGCAGCTTCGGCAGGGCTGATGAAAAACTGTTTTTT	CASSFGRADEKLFF